This TCR beta chain emerged from a study of T-cell reconstitution after alpha-beta-depleted transplantation in children. Study conclusions and caveats: Newly produced T cells mostly provided counts and TCRbeta diversity after one year, as hyperexpanded clones declined. Diversity of TCRbeta at day 60 was high in some patients, arising from surviving recipient T cells and thymic progenitors. Reportedly, alpha-beta T cells present about two months post-transplant originated from several hundred expanded clones of graft origin.

The library targeted TCRbeta and was prepared with unique molecular identifiers. In TCRdb, the PCR reads were re-called with MiXCR into one record per CDR3 protein. The sample has under 300,000 distinct CDR3 sequences; 11% are singletons. This clonotype was picked up many times. What it binds is not known. This sequence was found in a male patient aged 2 to 9 who had a stem cell transplant for chronic granulomatous disease, so the T cells may come from the graft donor. Sequencing was performed on peripheral blood, taken 180 days after TCRalphabeta/CD19-depleted stem cell transplant.

CDR3 nucleotide sequence: TGTGCCAGCAGCTCCACAGGGAACCCCTACAATGAGCAGTTCTTC. This translates into CASSSTGNPYNEQFF. The rearrangement uses TRBV7-3 and TRBJ2-1, with D possibly TRBD1 on 6 matching bases. V lost 4 bases and J 2 bases, leaving 12 bases between the germline ends. There are 15 residues in the CDR3. Germline V gene data show CDR1 as SGHTA and CDR2 as FQGTGA.